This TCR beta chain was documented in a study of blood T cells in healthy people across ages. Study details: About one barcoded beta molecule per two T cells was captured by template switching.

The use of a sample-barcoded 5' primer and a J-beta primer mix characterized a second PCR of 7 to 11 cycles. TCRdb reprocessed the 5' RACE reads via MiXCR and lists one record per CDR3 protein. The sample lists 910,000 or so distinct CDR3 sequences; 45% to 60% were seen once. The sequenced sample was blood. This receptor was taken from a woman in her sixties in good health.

For the CDR3, the DNA is TGTGCCAGCAGCCATTTACCAGGGCTCTCTGGGGCCAACGTCCTGACTTTC. Its protein is CASSHLPGLSGANVLTF. The chain is built from TRBV14 and TRBJ2-6, with TRBD1 as a possible D gene (5 bases). The CDR3 consists of 17 residues. Germline loops: CDR1 SGHDN, CDR2 FVKESK. The V gene lost 3 bases and the J gene lost 0 bases, with 12 bases spanning the gap.